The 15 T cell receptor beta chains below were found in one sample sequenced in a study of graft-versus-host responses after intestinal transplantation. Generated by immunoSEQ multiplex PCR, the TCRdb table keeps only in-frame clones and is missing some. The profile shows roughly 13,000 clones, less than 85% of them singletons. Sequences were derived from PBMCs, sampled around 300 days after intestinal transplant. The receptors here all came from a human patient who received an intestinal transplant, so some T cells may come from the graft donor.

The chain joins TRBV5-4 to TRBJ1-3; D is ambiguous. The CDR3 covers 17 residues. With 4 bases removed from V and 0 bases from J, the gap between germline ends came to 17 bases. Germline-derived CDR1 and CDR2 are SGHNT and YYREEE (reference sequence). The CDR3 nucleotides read TGTGCCAGCAGCCTGGATACCGGACCCCTCTCTGGAAACACCATATATTTT. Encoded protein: CASSLDTGPLSGNTIYF.

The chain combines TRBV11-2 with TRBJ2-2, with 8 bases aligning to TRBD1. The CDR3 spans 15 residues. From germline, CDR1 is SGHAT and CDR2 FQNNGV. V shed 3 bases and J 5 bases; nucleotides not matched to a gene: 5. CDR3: CASSLIQGATGELFF. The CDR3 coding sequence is TGTGCCAGCAGCTTGATCCAGGGGGCGACCGGGGAGCTGTTTTTT.

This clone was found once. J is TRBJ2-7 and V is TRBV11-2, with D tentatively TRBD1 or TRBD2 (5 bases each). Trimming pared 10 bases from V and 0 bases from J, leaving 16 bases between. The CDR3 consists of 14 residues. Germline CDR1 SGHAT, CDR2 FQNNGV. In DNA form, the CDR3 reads TGTGCCAACACCAGGGAGATCAGCTCCTACGAGCAGTACTTC. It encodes CANTREISSYEQYF.

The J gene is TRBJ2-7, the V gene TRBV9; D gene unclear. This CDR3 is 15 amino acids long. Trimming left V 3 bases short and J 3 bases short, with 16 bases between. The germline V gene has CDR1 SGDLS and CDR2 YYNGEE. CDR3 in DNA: TGTGCCAGCAGCGCCAGTTCCGGGCCTAACTACGAGCAGTACTTC. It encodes CASSASSGPNYEQYF.

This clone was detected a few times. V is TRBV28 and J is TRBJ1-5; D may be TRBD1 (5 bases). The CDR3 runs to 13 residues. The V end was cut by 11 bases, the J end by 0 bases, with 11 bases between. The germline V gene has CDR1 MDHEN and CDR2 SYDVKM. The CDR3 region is CASGWNSNQPQHF. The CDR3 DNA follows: TGTGCCTCAGGGTGGAATAGCAATCAGCCCCAGCATTTT. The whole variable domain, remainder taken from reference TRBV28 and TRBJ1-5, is DVKVTQSSRYLVKRTGEKVFLECVQDMDHENMFWYRQDPGLGLRLIYFSYDVKMKEKGDIPEGYSVSREKKERFSLILESASTNQTSMYLCASGWNSNQPQHFGDGTRLSIL.

CDR3 bases: TGTGCCAGCAGCAAGCCAGGAGGCAAAAACATTCAGTACTTC. Translation: CASSKPGGKNIQYF. The rearrangement joins TRBV21-1 to TRBJ2-4; the D call in the table, TRBD2, was not verified against the DNA. TRBV21-1 is a pseudogene. The CDR3 contains 14 residues.

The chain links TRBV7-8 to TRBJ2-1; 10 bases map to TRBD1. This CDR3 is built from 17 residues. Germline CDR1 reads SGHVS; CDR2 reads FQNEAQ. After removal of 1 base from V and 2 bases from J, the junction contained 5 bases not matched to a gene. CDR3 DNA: TGTGCCAGCAGCTTAGAAGGTGGGACAGGGGCCTACAATGAGCAGTTCTTC. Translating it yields CASSLEGGTGAYNEQFF.

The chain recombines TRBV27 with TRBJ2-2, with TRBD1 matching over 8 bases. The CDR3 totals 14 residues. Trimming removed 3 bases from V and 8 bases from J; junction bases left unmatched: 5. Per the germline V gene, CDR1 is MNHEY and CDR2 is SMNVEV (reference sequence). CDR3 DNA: TGTGCCAGCAGTTTGACAGGGGCATTGGGGGAGCTGTTTTTT. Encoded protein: CASSLTGALGELFF.

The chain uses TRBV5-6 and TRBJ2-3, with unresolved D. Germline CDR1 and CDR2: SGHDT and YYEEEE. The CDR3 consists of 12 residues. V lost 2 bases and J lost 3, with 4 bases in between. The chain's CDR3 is CASSFGTDTQYF. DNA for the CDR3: TGTGCCAGCAGCTTCGGTACAGATACGCAGTATTTT.

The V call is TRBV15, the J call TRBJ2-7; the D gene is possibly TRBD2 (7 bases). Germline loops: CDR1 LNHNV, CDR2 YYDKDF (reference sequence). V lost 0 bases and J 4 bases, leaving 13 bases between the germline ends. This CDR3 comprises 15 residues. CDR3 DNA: TGTGCCACCAGCAGAGATGGGGGGGGCCCGTACGAGCAGTACTTC. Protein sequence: CATSRDGGGPYEQYF.

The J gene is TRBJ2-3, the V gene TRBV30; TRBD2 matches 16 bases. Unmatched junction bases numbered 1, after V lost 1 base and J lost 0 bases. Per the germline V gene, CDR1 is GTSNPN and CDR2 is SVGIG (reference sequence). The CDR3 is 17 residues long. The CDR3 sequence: CAWSAGLAGGSTDTQYF. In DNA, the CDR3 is TGTGCCTGGAGTGCGGGACTAGCGGGAGGGAGCACAGATACGCAGTATTTT.

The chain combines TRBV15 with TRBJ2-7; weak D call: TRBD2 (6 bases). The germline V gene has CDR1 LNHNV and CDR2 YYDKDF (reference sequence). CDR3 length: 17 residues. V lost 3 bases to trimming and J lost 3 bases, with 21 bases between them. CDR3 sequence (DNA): TGTGCCACCAGCAGCGCTGTAGATTTGGGGGGTCTCTACGAGCAGTACTTC. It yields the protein CATSSAVDLGGLYEQYF.

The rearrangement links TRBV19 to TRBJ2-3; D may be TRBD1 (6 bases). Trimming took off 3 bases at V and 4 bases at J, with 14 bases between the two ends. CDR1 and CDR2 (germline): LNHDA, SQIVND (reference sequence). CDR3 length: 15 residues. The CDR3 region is CASSMRGSQADTQYF. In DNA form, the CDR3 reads TGTGCCAGTAGTATGAGGGGGTCACAAGCAGATACGCAGTATTTT.

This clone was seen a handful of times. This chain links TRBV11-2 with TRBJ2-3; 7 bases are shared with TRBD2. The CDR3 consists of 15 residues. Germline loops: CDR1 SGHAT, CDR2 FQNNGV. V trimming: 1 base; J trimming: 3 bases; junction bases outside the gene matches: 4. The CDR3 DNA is TGTGCCAGCAGCTTAGTCGTGGGGGGGACAGATACGCAGTATTTT. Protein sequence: CASSLVVGGTDTQYF.

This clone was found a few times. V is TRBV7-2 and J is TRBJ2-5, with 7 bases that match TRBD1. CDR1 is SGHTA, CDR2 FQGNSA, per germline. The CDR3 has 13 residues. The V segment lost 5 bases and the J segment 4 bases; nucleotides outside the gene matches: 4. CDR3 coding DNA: TGTGCCAGCAGCAATTCAGGGGGAGAGACCCAGTACTTC. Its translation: CASSNSGGETQYF.